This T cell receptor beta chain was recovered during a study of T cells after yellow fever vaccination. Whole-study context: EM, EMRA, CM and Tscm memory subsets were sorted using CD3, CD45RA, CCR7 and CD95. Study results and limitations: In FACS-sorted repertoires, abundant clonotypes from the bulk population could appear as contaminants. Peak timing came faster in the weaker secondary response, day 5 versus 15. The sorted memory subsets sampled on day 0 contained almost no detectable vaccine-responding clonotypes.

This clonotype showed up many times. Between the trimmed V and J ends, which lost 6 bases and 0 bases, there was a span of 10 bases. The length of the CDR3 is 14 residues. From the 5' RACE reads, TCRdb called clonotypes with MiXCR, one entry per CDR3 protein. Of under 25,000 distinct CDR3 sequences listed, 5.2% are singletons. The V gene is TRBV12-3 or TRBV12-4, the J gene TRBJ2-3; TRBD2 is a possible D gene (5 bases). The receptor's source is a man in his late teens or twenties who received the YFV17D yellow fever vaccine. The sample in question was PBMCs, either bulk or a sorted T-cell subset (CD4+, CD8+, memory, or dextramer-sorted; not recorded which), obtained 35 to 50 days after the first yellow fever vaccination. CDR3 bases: TGTGCCAGCAGACCCACGGGAAGCACAGATACGCAGTATTTT. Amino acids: CASRPTGSTDTQYF.